This entry lists 11 T cell receptor beta chains sequenced from one sample in a study of human T cells and chemical hapten exposure. One entry per CDR3 protein results from TCRdb running MiXCR on the RACE reads. The repertoire holds 85,000 to 95,000 distinct CDR3 sequences, with just under 9% as singletons. Time point described: healthy volunteer bleed at 2 weeks. The starting material, unfractionated whole blood, was used for total RNA extraction. The sequenced material came from whole blood. The receptors were sampled from a female donor in good health. Some clones in this sample may be carry-over from other donors' samples.

The sample holds many counts of this clonotype. V gene TRBV29-1 combines with J gene TRBJ1-1, with D unclear. CDR1 and CDR2 from the germline V gene are SQVTM and ANQGSEA. The CDR3 sequence is 10 residues long. The ends were cut back, 3 bases at V and 11 bases at J, with 10 bases in the middle. The CDR3, as DNA: TGCAGCGTTGATAAAGATGAGGCTTTCTTT. This gives the protein CSVDKDEAFF.

This clonotype has a handful of counts. The rearrangement joins TRBV14 to TRBJ1-1; D is uncertain. Trimming stripped 4 bases from V and 0 bases from J, with 6 bases between. The CDR3 totals 13 residues. Germline-derived CDR1 and CDR2 are SGHDN and FVKESK. CDR3 nucleotide sequence: TGTGCCAGCAGCCCATCATTGAACACTGAAGCTTTCTTT. It translates to CASSPSLNTEAFF.

In this sample, this clonotype turned up a few times. The rearrangement links TRBV5-6 to TRBJ2-1; D is perhaps TRBD2 (6 bases). CDR1 is SGHDT, CDR2 YYEEEE, per germline. The CDR3 has 15 amino acids. The V and J ends lost 4 bases and 9 bases respectively, with 20 bases between them. CDR3 protein: CASSPGLLEDGEQFF. The CDR3 bases are TGTGCCAGCAGCCCGGGACTCCTCGAGGATGGTGAGCAGTTCTTC.

In this sample, this clonotype turned up many times. The chain recombines TRBV3-1 with TRBJ1-2; D is ambiguous. The CDR3 spans 13 residues. Germline V gene lookup returns CDR1 LGHDT and CDR2 YNNKEL (reference sequence). Trimming took 4 bases from V and 4 from J, leaving 10 bases between them. In nucleotides, the CDR3 is TGTGCCAGCAGCCCCGGACTCTTCTATGGCTACACCTTC. Translated: CASSPGLFYGYTF. Drawing the rest from reference TRBV3-1 and TRBJ1-2, the complete variable domain is DTAVSQTPKYLVTQMGNDKSIKCEQNLGHDTMYWYKQDSKKFLKIMFSYNNKELIINETVPNRFSPKSPDKAHLNLHINSLELGDSAVYFCASSPGLFYGYTFGSGTRLTVV.

This chain links TRBV12-5 with TRBJ2-1; 9 bases map to TRBD2. CDR3 length: 16 amino acids. The trim removed 5 bases at V and 0 bases at J, leaving 5 bases unmatched. CDR1 and CDR2 from the germline V gene are LGHNT and FRNRAP. The CDR3 DNA reads TGTGCTAGTGGTCGTAGACTAGCGGTCTCCTACAATGAGCAGTTCTTC. Its protein product is CASGRRLAVSYNEQFF. Based on the CDR3 plus reference TRBV12-5 and TRBJ2-1, the full variable domain is DARVTQTPRHKVTEMGQEVTMRCQPILGHNTVFWYRQTMMQGLELLAYFRNRAPLDDSGMPKDRFSAEMPDATLATLKIQPSEPRDSAVYFCASGRRLAVSYNEQFFGPGTRLTVL.

The chain uses TRBV29-1 and TRBJ2-3; D is unresolved. The V end lost 3 bases, the J end lost 2 bases, and 18 bases lay between the germline ends. Germline V lookup: CDR1 SQVTM, CDR2 ANQGSEA. There are 16 residues in the CDR3. CDR3 loop: CSVDSMAGPHTDTQYF. Written as DNA, the CDR3 is TGCAGCGTTGACTCCATGGCAGGACCTCACACAGATACGCAGTATTTT.

The chain couples TRBV19 to TRBJ1-5, with D perhaps matching TRBD1 (5 bases). This CDR3 contains 13 residues. The germline V and J ends were trimmed by 3 bases and 7 bases, with 10 bases remaining between them. Germline V lookup: CDR1 LNHDA, CDR2 SQIVND (reference sequence). The CDR3 DNA reads as TGTGCCAGTAGTATCGGGGCTGGGCAGCCCCAGCATTTT. Amino acids: CASSIGAGQPQHF.

This clonotype was found many times. The rearrangement links TRBV5-5 to TRBJ2-3; D gene uncertain. CDR1 SGHKS and CDR2 YYEKEE come from the germline V gene (reference sequence). This CDR3 has 15 amino acids. Trimming removed 0 bases at V and 2 bases at J, with 10 bases between. CDR3 amino acids: CASSLDPATTDTQYF. The CDR3 DNA reads TGTGCCAGCAGCTTGGATCCGGCGACCACAGATACGCAGTATTTT.

This clonotype was detected only a few times. The chain recombines TRBV24-1 with TRBJ2-2; D is tentatively TRBD1 or TRBD2 (6 bases each). The CDR3 has 14 amino acids. V was trimmed by 1 base and J by 6 bases, leaving 8 bases between them. Germline V lookup: CDR1 KGHDR, CDR2 SFDVKD. The CDR3 DNA follows: TGTGCCACCAGTGATTTAGGGGGGCCCGGGGAGCTGTTTTTT. Amino acid sequence: CATSDLGGPGELFF.

This clonotype was observed a few times. The V and J genes are TRBV5-1 and TRBJ1-1; 8 positions agree with TRBD1. There are 13 residues in the CDR3. V lost 3 bases, J lost 7 bases, and 5 bases stayed unmatched. Germline CDR1 is SGHRS and CDR2 is YFSETQ. CDR3 DNA sequence: TGCGCCAGCAGCTACGGGACAGGCGATGAAGCTTTCTTT. Protein sequence: CASSYGTGDEAFF.

J is TRBJ2-3 and V is TRBV20-1, with D maybe TRBD1 (6 bases). Trimming cost V 3 bases and J 2 bases, with 12 bases left between them. CDR1 and CDR2 (germline): DFQATT, SNEGSKA (reference sequence). The CDR3 contains 14 residues. CDR3 nucleotide sequence: TGCAGTGCTAGCGAGACAGGATACACAGATACGCAGTATTTT. Protein product: CSASETGYTDTQYF.